The TCR beta chain under discussion was sequenced for a study of identical twins. Study conclusions and caveats: Diverse VJ usage suggested most zero-insertion clonotypes were not invariant T cells. Shared out-of-frame alpha sequences (those common to twins) showed excess low generation probability. Compared with models, monozygotic twins showed more out-of-frame TCR alpha sharing.

In the case of this clonotype: Its cognate antigen is unknown.

One entry per CDR3 protein, called by TCRdb with MiXCR from the 5' RACE reads. The data show under 350,000 distinct CDR3 sequences, with just under 9.5% seen just once and 5.5% to 9% held by the top ten. Losses at the gene ends were 7 bases for V and 3 bases for J; bases not matched to a gene: 6. CDR1 is SGHRS and CDR2 is YFSETQ in the germline V gene. This CDR3 is built from 13 residues. These data also formed part of another study, on yellow fever vaccine responses in identical twins.

The source material was CD8+ T cells sorted from blood. V gene TRBV5-1 combines with J gene TRBJ2-5, with 7 bases that match TRBD1. This clonotype was sampled from a woman under 30 in good health. The CDR3 here is CASETGDEETQYF. CDR3 bases: TGCGCCAGCGAAACAGGGGATGAAGAGACCCAGTACTTC.